Below are 18 T cell receptor beta chains sequenced from a single sample in a study of blood T cell repertoires in COVID-19. This table comes from immunoSEQ multiplex PCR, and its TCRdb copy is limited to in-frame clones, with some not included. The table has around 350,000 clones, more than 85% seen once. Sequences were obtained from peripheral blood. Receptors originate from a human donor in a cohort sampled during active COVID-19.

On this clone itself: A much larger clone sits a single nucleotide away, making a read error possible. This sample also contains other DNA sequences that code for the same CDR3. V and J are TRBV6-4 and TRBJ2-3; maybe TRBD2 (6 bases). V was shortened by 0 bases and J by 0 bases, with 7 bases between the two germline ends. The CDR3 runs 15 residues. The germline V gene has CDR1 MRHNA and CDR2 SNTAGT. CDR3 sequence (DNA): TGTGCCAGCAGTGACTCGGCGGGGAGCACAGATACGCAGTATTTT. The encoded protein is CASSDSAGSTDTQYF.

Notes on this clone: Just one base apart from a much larger clone, this may be a read error. The rearrangement uses TRBV14 and TRBJ1-1; D perhaps matches TRBD1 (5 bases). Trimming took 0 bases from V and 3 from J, leaving 5 bases between them. Germline loops: CDR1 SGHDN, CDR2 FVKESK. The CDR3 covers 13 residues. CDR3 in amino acids: CASSQDRDTEAFF. In DNA form, the CDR3 reads TGTGCCAGCAGCCAAGACAGGGACACTGAAGCTTTCTTT.

The chain links TRBV19 to TRBJ2-2; 10 bases match TRBD1. Germline CDR1 LNHDA, CDR2 SQIVND (reference sequence). This CDR3 region has 17 residues. The J segment lost 3 bases and the V segment lost 6 bases, leaving 10 bases of the junction unmatched. The CDR3 DNA reads TGTGCCAGTAGCATTCACCACGGGACAGGGGACACCGGGGAGCTGTTTTTT. This encodes CASSIHHGTGDTGELFF. The full variable domain, rest sourced from reference TRBV19 and TRBJ2-2, is DGGITQSPKYLFRKEGQNVTLSCEQNLNHDAMYWYRQDPGQGLRLIYYSQIVNDFQKGDIAEGYSVSREKKESFPLTVTSAQKNPTAFYLCASSIHHGTGDTGELFFGEGSRLTVL.

The chain has TRBV7-8 and TRBJ1-1; 9 positions match TRBD1. Germline CDR1 and CDR2: SGHVS and FQNEAQ. With V trimmed by 5 bases and J by 8 bases, 9 bases remained unmatched. The CDR3 spans 14 residues. Written as DNA, the CDR3 is TGTGCCAGCAGCATCAGGACAGGGGACTCCGAAGCTTTCTTT. Encoded protein: CASSIRTGDSEAFF.

The sample holds one count of this clone. The chain uses TRBV9 and TRBJ2-3; 10 bases fit TRBD2. CDR1 SGDLS and CDR2 YYNGEE come from the germline V gene. This CDR3 spans 14 amino acids. V dropped 3 bases and J dropped 7; count of bases not matched to a gene: 5. The CDR3 DNA reads TGTGCCAGCAGCGCCGGGACTAGCGCTTATACGCAGTATTTT. Protein: CASSAGTSAYTQYF.

This clone was recorded many times. V usage is TRBV20-1 and J usage is TRBJ2-1; D is undetermined. Germline V gives CDR1 DFQATT, CDR2 SNEGSKA (reference sequence). Trimming took 3 bases from V and 3 from J, leaving 12 bases between them. This CDR3 comprises 14 residues. The CDR3 DNA reads as TGCAGTGCTAGTTCGCGCTTCCGCTACAATGAGCAGTTCTTC. This gives the protein CSASSRFRYNEQFF.

DNA for the CDR3: TGTGCCAGCAGTACAGGGGGATTTGAAGCTTTCTTT. It translates to CASSTGGFEAFF. The V call is TRBV12-3 or TRBV12-4, the J call TRBJ1-1; 8 bases align to TRBD1. Trimming took 5 bases from V and 7 from J; bases not matched to a gene: 3. CDR3 length equals 12 residues.

V gene TRBV5-5 combines with J gene TRBJ2-1; 9 bases align to TRBD1. CDR3 length equals 17 residues. In germline, CDR1 is SGHKS, CDR2 YYEKEE (reference sequence). J was trimmed by 6 bases and V by 4 bases; bases with no gene match: 14. CDR3: CASSTDRGLKRGNEQFF. The DNA for the CDR3 is TGTGCCAGCAGCACCGACAGGGGGTTGAAGCGGGGCAATGAGCAGTTCTTC.

The J gene is TRBJ2-7, the V gene TRBV19; 9 positions agree with TRBD1. Germline V lookup: CDR1 LNHDA, CDR2 SQIVND (reference sequence). Trimming at V came to 7 bases and at J to 5 bases, leaving 9 bases not matched to a gene. The CDR3 contains 14 residues. This chain's CDR3 is CASNRGQGSNEQYF. The CDR3 DNA sequence: TGTGCCAGTAATAGGGGACAGGGATCGAACGAGCAGTACTTC.

V and J are TRBV6-5 and TRBJ2-3; tentatively, D is TRBD1 (5 bases). Germline V lookup: CDR1 MNHEY, CDR2 SVGAGI. V was pared by 2 bases and J by 6 bases, with 18 bases between. The length of the CDR3 is 16 residues. This CDR3 is CASSYLAGPPGDTQYF. The CDR3, as DNA: TGTGCCAGCAGTTACCTTGCAGGACCTCCAGGGGATACGCAGTATTTT.

V usage is TRBV27 and J usage is TRBJ1-1; 8 nucleotides match TRBD1. V lost 5 bases, J lost 4 bases, and 12 bases stayed unmatched. This CDR3 region has 16 residues. Germline V gene sequence: CDR1 MNHEY, CDR2 SMNVEV (reference sequence). The CDR3 coding sequence is TGTGCCAGCAGTACCGGGACAGGAACCCGGCTCACTGAAGCTTTCTTT. Translating gives CASSTGTGTRLTEAFF.

There are a few counts of this clone. The chain combines TRBV6-5 with TRBJ1-3, with D possibly being TRBD1 (5 bases). CDR1 MNHEY and CDR2 SVGAGI come from the germline V gene. CDR3 size: 16 residues. V lost 0 bases and J lost 0, with 9 bases in between. CDR3 amino acids: CASSYSTGDSGNTIYF. Written as DNA, the CDR3 is TGTGCCAGCAGTTACTCAACGGGGGACTCTGGAAACACCATATATTTT.

This chain uses TRBV19 with TRBJ2-3, with D possibly matching TRBD2 (6 bases). Germline-derived CDR1 and CDR2 are LNHDA and SQIVND (reference sequence). Trimming removed 5 bases at V and 6 bases at J, with 9 bases between. This CDR3 is 12 amino acids long. The CDR3 loop reads CASSPGTDTQYF. The CDR3 DNA reads as TGTGCCAGTAGTCCCGGGACTGATACGCAGTATTTT.

This rearrangement joins TRBV7-9 to TRBJ1-2; D not certain. CDR1 SEHNR and CDR2 FQNEAQ come from the germline V gene (reference sequence). The CDR3 contains 13 residues. The germline V and J ends were trimmed by 1 base and 10 bases, with 13 bases remaining between them. The CDR3 region has the DNA TGTGCCAGCAGCTTAGTCGTCCCGGGGATCTACACCTTC. It encodes CASSLVVPGIYTF.

This clone appeared once. The chain recombines TRBV18 with TRBJ1-5; 11 nucleotides line up with TRBD1. The CDR3 totals 15 residues. The germline V gene has CDR1 KGHSH and CDR2 LQKENI. Losses at the gene ends were 5 bases for V and 5 bases for J; bases not matched to a gene: 5. The CDR3 sequence: CASSAGTGGYQPQHF. The CDR3 bases are TGTGCCAGCTCAGCCGGGACAGGGGGATATCAGCCCCAGCATTTT.

This clone was recorded only once. The CDR3 region is CASSQEYQTYEQYF. For the CDR3, the DNA is TGCGCCAGCAGCCAAGAGTACCAGACCTACGAGCAGTACTTC. The rearrangement uses TRBV4-1 and TRBJ2-7; D is uncertain. The V end lost 0 bases, the J end lost 2 bases, and 8 bases lay between the germline ends. Germline V CDR1 and CDR2: MGHRA, YSYEKL. This CDR3 is 14 amino acids long.

This chain connects TRBV27 to TRBJ2-3; D is possibly TRBD1 (5 bases). Germline V lookup: CDR1 MNHEY, CDR2 SMNVEV (reference sequence). The CDR3 is 12 residues long. The V end was cut by 10 bases, the J end by 3 bases, with 11 bases between. CDR3 nucleotide sequence: TGTGCCACCCAGGGTGGGACAGATACGCAGTATTTT. Translation: CATQGGTDTQYF.

V and J are TRBV30 and TRBJ1-1; 10 bases agree with TRBD1. The length of the CDR3 is 14 residues. V was clipped by 1 base and J by 6 bases; unmatched bases: 5. The germline V gene has CDR1 GTSNPN and CDR2 SVGIG (reference sequence). DNA of the CDR3: TGTGCCTGGAGTGACCCCGGACAGGGGGCTGAAGCTTTCTTT. This gives the protein CAWSDPGQGAEAFF.